Below, 2 T cell receptor beta chains from the same sample are listed, as sequenced in a study of early T cells in non-severe SARS-CoV-2 infection. TCRdb reprocessed the 5' RACE reads via MiXCR and lists one record per CDR3 protein. Here the sample spans nearly 60,000 distinct CDR3 sequences, roughly 13% being singletons. Sequences were obtained from whole blood. The receptors derive from an adult who was a healthcare worker with PCR-confirmed SARS-CoV-2 infection or an uninfected control (not recorded which).

The chain carries TRBV19 and TRBJ2-7, with TRBD2 matching 9 bases. The CDR3 sequence is 14 residues long. Germline values: CDR1 LNHDA, CDR2 SQIVND (reference sequence). V trimming: 6 bases; J trimming: 2 bases; junction bases outside the gene matches: 5. The CDR3 here is CASSPGLATYEQYF. CDR3 bases: TGTGCCAGTAGCCCGGGACTAGCAACCTACGAGCAGTACTTC.

This clonotype was seen a few times. This rearrangement joins TRBV7-2 to TRBJ1-3; possible D gene TRBD1, 5 bases. Germline CDR1 reads SGHTA; CDR2 reads FQGNSA. V was shortened by 1 base and J by 3 bases, with 13 bases between the two germline ends. CDR3 length equals 16 residues. The CDR3 bases are TGTGCCAGCAGCTTAGTGTGGACACCGGTTGGAAACACCATATATTTT. This gives the protein CASSLVWTPVGNTIYF.